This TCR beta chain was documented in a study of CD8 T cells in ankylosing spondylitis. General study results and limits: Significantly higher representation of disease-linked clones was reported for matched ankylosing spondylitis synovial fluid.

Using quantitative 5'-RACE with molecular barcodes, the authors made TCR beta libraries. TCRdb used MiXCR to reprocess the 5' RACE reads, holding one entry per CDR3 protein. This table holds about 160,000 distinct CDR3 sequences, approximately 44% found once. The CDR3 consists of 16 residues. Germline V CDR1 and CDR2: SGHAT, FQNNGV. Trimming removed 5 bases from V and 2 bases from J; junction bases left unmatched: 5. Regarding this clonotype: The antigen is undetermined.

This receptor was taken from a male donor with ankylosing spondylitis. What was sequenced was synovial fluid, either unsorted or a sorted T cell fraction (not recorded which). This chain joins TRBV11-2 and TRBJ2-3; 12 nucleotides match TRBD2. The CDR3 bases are TGTGCCAGCAGCCCGCGACTAGCGGGGGACACAGATACGCAGTATTTT. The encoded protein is CASSPRLAGDTDTQYF.